Listed here are 30 T cell receptor beta chains from one sample, sequenced in a study of T cells in women clearing cervical HPV infection (dated by TCRdb to 2016 to 2019). Libraries were built with the immunoSEQ multiplex PCR assay. TCRdb mirrors the immuneACCESS table, restricted to in-frame sequences. Some clones are absent from its copies; in checked studies, under half trace to an unresolved V gene, and the reason for the others is unknown. In this sample's table one finds 30,000 to 45,000 clones. The ten largest clones represent more than 7% of the sample. Source material: blood buffy coat. The receptor source for this set is a woman between 18 and 75 years old with a cervical HPV16 infection that either progressed to CIN3+ or cleared (not recorded which).

Concerning this clone: Coverage ceases 3 residues before the CDR3 finishes, and the germline J gene fills in the end. V usage is TRBV7-9 and J usage is TRBJ1-1; TRBD1 matches at 7 bases. Germline lookup yields CDR1 SEHNR and CDR2 FQNEAQ (reference sequence). Trimming removed 5 bases from V and 1 base from J; junction bases left unmatched: 1. The CDR3 length is 13 residues. The CDR3 region is CASSRQGNTEAFF. Incomplete CDR3 DNA: TGTGCCAGCAGCCGACAGGGGAACACTGAA.

Turning to this clone: The DNA ends 3 residues before the CDR3 does, and the rest of the CDR3 is filled in from the germline J gene. The chain joins TRBV19 to TRBJ2-4, with 8 bases identical to TRBD1. This CDR3 has 16 residues. CDR1 and CDR2 from the germline V gene are LNHDA and SQIVND (reference sequence). CDR3: CASSIWRQGRTYGQYF. The sequenced CDR3 bases are TGTGCCAGTAGTATATGGAGACAGGGGAGGACTTATGGT.

As regards this clone: The read finishes 3 residues shy of the CDR3 end, and the germline J gene is used to complete it. The chain employs TRBV2 and TRBJ1-5; no reliable D call. V lost 4 bases and J 6 bases, leaving 19 bases between the germline ends. The V gene's germline CDR1 is SNHLY and CDR2 FYNNEI. The CDR3 length is 16 residues. The CDR3 spells CASSARRDALPQPQHF. CDR3 DNA (partial): TGTGCCAGCAGTGCCAGGCGCGATGCGCTCCCTCAGCCC.

Details on this clone: The CDR3 end lies 3 residues beyond the end of the read and is filled in from the germline J gene. The V gene is TRBV5-1, the J gene TRBJ2-3; 7 bases align to TRBD1. The V and J ends lost 3 bases and 2 bases, in that order; junction bases with no gene match: 6. The CDR3 loop spans 15 amino acids. In germline, CDR1 is SGHRS, CDR2 YFSETQ. The covered CDR3 bases are TGCGCCAGCAGCTCAGACAGGGCTGCCACAGATACG. Its translation is CASSSDRAATDT. The whole CDR3 reads CASSSDRAATDTQYF.

On this clone: The sequenced fragment ends 3 residues before the CDR3 boundary, so the rest is inferred from the germline J gene. This sequence joins TRBV11-3 and TRBJ2-5, with a weak D call TRBD1 (6 bases). The V end lost 5 bases, the J end lost 2 bases, and 9 bases lay between the germline ends. The V gene's germline CDR1 is SGHNT and CDR2 YENEEA. This CDR3 comprises 13 residues. The DNA read from the CDR3 is TGTGCCAGCAGCCTCGACAGGCAAGAGACC. It encodes CASSLDRQET. The full CDR3 is CASSLDRQETQYF.

Turning to this clone: Read sequence stops 3 residues before the CDR3 end, and the germline J gene provides the missing end. The chain has TRBV12-3 or TRBV12-4 and TRBJ2-5; tentatively, D is TRBD1 (6 bases). The CDR3 sequence is 14 residues long. Between the trimmed V and J ends, which lost 5 bases and 6 bases, there was a span of 16 bases. The CDR3 here is CASSKNGQFQTQYF. The CDR3 DNA, read in part, is TGTGCCAGCAGTAAAAATGGACAGTTCCAGACC.

As to this clone: The read halts 3 residues ahead of the CDR3 end, with the missing end drawn from the germline J gene. The rearrangement links TRBV5-1 to TRBJ2-3; 12 nucleotides agree with TRBD2. The CDR3 runs 16 residues. Trimming took 0 bases from V and 2 from J; bases not matched to a gene: 1. Germline lookup yields CDR1 SGHRS and CDR2 YFSETQ. This CDR3 is CASSLGLAGVTDTQYF. Incomplete CDR3 DNA: TGCGCCAGCAGCTTGGGACTAGCGGGGGTCACAGATACG.

As regards this clone: The read ends 3 residues early relative to the CDR3; the germline J gene fills the gap. The chain recombines TRBV10-3 with TRBJ2-1, with 12 bases matching TRBD2. The CDR3 is made up of 19 amino acids. J lost 1 base, V lost 0 bases, and 7 bases had no gene match. In germline, CDR1 is ENHRY, CDR2 SYGVKD. The sequenced part of the CDR3 DNA is TGTGCCATCAGTGAGTCCGGACTAGCGGGGACGGGTTCCTACAATGAG. Protein product: CAISESGLAGTGSYNE. The full CDR3 protein is CAISESGLAGTGSYNEQFF.

About this clone itself: The read comes to an end 3 residues before the CDR3 does, leaving the germline J gene to fill in the end. The V call is TRBV29-1, the J call TRBJ2-7, with 10 bases identical to TRBD1. CDR3 length equals 14 residues. V was clipped by 6 bases and J by 4 bases; unmatched bases: 9. The germline V gene has CDR1 SQVTM and CDR2 ANQGSEA. The chain's CDR3 is CSVPRGTGVYEQYF. CDR3 DNA, as far as it was read: TGCAGCGTCCCAAGGGGGACAGGGGTTTACGAG.

As concerns this clone: Sequencing ends 3 residues short of the CDR3 end; the germline J gene provides the rest. V gene TRBV6-1 combines with J gene TRBJ2-7; D might be TRBD2 (5 bases). CDR3 length: 14 amino acids. The V gene lost 1 base and the J gene lost 6 bases, with 13 bases spanning the gap. Germline lookup yields CDR1 MNHNS and CDR2 SASEGT. The covered CDR3 bases are TGTGCCAGCAGTGAAGTTACAGAGGGTGGCGAG. Translating it yields CASSEVTEGGE. The CDR3 reads in full as CASSEVTEGGEQYF.

With regard to this clone: The CDR3 end falls 3 residues outside the read, so it is completed with the germline J gene. The chain couples TRBV10-3 to TRBJ1-1; D remains unclear. The germline CDR1 and CDR2 sequences are ENHRY and SYGVKD. Trimming stripped 0 bases from V and 5 bases from J, with 7 bases between. The CDR3 totals 13 residues. The CDR3 DNA, read in part, is TGTGCCATCAGTGAGTCCGGTGGTACTGAA. Translated: CAISESGGTE. From start to end, the CDR3 is CAISESGGTEAFF.

Worth noting for this clone: The CDR3 end is not reached by the read, which stops 3 residues before it; the germline J gene fills it in. V usage is TRBV2 and J usage is TRBJ1-4; 8 bases match TRBD1. This CDR3 spans 13 amino acids. CDR1 SNHLY and CDR2 FYNNEI come from the germline V gene. The CDR3 DNA, read in part, is TGTGCCATTTTAGACAGGGGCAATTCACCA. It encodes CAILDRGNSP. In full, the CDR3 reads CAILDRGNSPLFF.

As to this clone: The read gets to within 3 residues of the CDR3 end, and the germline J gene fills in the rest. The rearrangement links TRBV7-9 to TRBJ2-1; a possible D gene is TRBD1 (5 bases). Germline CDR1 is SEHNR and CDR2 is FQNEAQ (reference sequence). This CDR3 has 15 residues. V lost 1 base and J 1 base, leaving 8 bases between the germline ends. The CDR3 DNA, read in part, is TGTGCCAGCAGCTTAGGGGGCCTATCCTACAATGAG. Translated, it gives CASSLGGLSYNE. The whole CDR3 sequence is CASSLGGLSYNEQFF.

Turning to this clone: With the read ending 3 residues before the CDR3 end, the germline J gene is used to fill in that end. The J gene is TRBJ1-6, the V gene TRBV20-1, with 9 bases matching TRBD1. V was clipped by 5 bases and J by 7 bases; unmatched bases: 9. Germline CDR1 reads DFQATT; CDR2 reads SNEGSKA (reference sequence). CDR3 length: 15 amino acids. The covered CDR3 bases are TGCAGTGCTGTCAGGCCGGGACAGGGCAATTCACCC. It yields the protein CSAVRPGQGNSP. The complete CDR3 reads CSAVRPGQGNSPLHF.

A word on this clone: The CDR3 end falls 3 residues outside the read, so it is completed with the germline J gene. The chain has TRBV6-2 or TRBV6-3 and TRBJ2-2; TRBD1 matches 8 bases. The length of the CDR3 is 14 residues. Per germline, CDR1 MNHEY and CDR2 SVGEGT. The V segment lost 10 bases and the J segment 7 bases; nucleotides outside the gene matches: 11. CDR3 DNA, as far as it was read: TGTGCCATCAGGACAGGGTTAGCTGGCGGGGAG. This gives the protein CAIRTGLAGGE. The complete CDR3 reads CAIRTGLAGGELFF.

As concerns this clone: The read terminates 3 residues before the CDR3 end, so the remaining end is supplied by the germline J gene. This chain uses TRBV10-3 with TRBJ2-3; no reliable D call. This CDR3 is 11 amino acids long. Trimming left V 6 bases short and J 4 bases short, with 5 bases between. Germline lookup yields CDR1 ENHRY and CDR2 SYGVKD. Incomplete CDR3 DNA: TGTGCCATCAGCGTCGCAGATACG. The encoded protein is CAISVADT. The full-length CDR3 reads as CAISVADTQYF.

Note on this clone: The CDR3 goes on 3 residues after the read ends, and that part is filled in from the germline J gene. The V gene is TRBV7-9, the J gene TRBJ1-2, with D unclear. This CDR3 is built from 14 residues. Trimming took off 0 bases at V and 4 bases at J, with 9 bases between the two ends. Looked up from germline, CDR1 is SEHNR and CDR2 is FQNEAQ (reference sequence). CDR3 DNA, as far as it was read: TGTGCCAGCAGCTTAGCGGAGGAGGGCTATGGC. It translates to CASSLAEEGYG. The whole CDR3 protein is CASSLAEEGYGYTF. Filled out from reference TRBV7-9 and TRBJ1-2, the complete variable domain reads DTGVSQNPRHKITKRGQNVTFRCDPISEHNRLYWYRQTLGQGPEFLTYFQNEAQLEKSRLLSDRFSAERPKGSFSTLEIQRTEQGDSAMYLCASSLAEEGYGYTFGSGTRLTVV.

As regards this clone: The read ends 3 residues shy of where the CDR3 ends; the end is completed using the germline J gene. The sample contains more than one DNA sequence encoding this CDR3. The V and J genes are TRBV7-9 and TRBJ1-1, with D uncertain. Germline loops: CDR1 SEHNR, CDR2 FQNEAQ (reference sequence). The CDR3 spans 14 residues. CDR3 sequence reads: CASSSSTSQETAFF. The CDR3 DNA, read in part, is TGTGCCAGCAGCTCATCAACTAGCCAAGAGACA. Drawing the rest from reference TRBV7-9 and TRBJ1-1, the complete variable domain is DTGVSQNPRHKITKRGQNVTFRCDPISEHNRLYWYRQTLGQGPEFLTYFQNEAQLEKSRLLSDRFSAERPKGSFSTLEIQRTEQGDSAMYLCASSSSTSQETAFFGQGTRLTVV.

Of note for this clone: The DNA ends 3 residues before the CDR3 does, and the rest of the CDR3 is filled in from the germline J gene. This chain links TRBV30 with TRBJ1-1, with D perhaps matching TRBD1 (6 bases). V dropped 5 bases and J dropped 5 bases, with 15 bases sitting between them. This CDR3 spans 13 amino acids. The germline gives CDR1 GTSNPN, CDR2 SVGIG (reference sequence). This CDR3 reads CAWDRLTPTEAFF. The CDR3 bases that were read are TGTGCCTGGGACAGGTTAACTCCAACTGAA.

Frequency places this clone as medium-sized (0.01 to 0.1%). At one end, the junction sequence differs from germline, possibly due to a read error. Read coverage stops 3 residues before the CDR3 terminus; the germline J gene supplies the remainder. The chain joins TRBV4-2 to TRBJ1-4; D is unclear. The CDR3 is 13 residues long. CDR1 and CDR2 from the germline V gene are LGHNA and YNFKEQ. The DNA read from the CDR3 is TGCGCCAGTATGGCGACTAACGAGCGAAAA. It yields the protein CASMATNERK. The complete CDR3 reads CASMATNERKLFF.

Points on this clone: The read ends 3 residues before the CDR3 terminus; that terminus is restored from the germline J gene. The chain couples TRBV20-1 to TRBJ2-5, with 7 bases fitting TRBD2. V shed 0 bases, J shed 4 bases, and the junction held 8 bases outside the gene matches. Germline assignment: CDR1 DFQATT and CDR2 SNEGSKA (reference sequence). There are 15 residues in the CDR3. The part of the CDR3 DNA that was read is TGCAGTGCTAGAGAGGGTCGGCCTAGCGGAGAGACC. Translated, it gives CSAREGRPSGET. The complete CDR3 reads CSAREGRPSGETQYF.

On this clone: The read ends 3 residues before the CDR3 terminus; that terminus is restored from the germline J gene. The chain uses TRBV2 and TRBJ1-2, with 7 bases lining up with TRBD1. CDR1 is SNHLY and CDR2 is FYNNEI in the germline V gene. The CDR3 length is 13 residues. The ends lost 4 bases at V and 2 bases at J; junction bases unmatched: 1. The covered CDR3 bases are TGTGCCAGCAGTGCAGGGGGGAACTATGGC. This translates into CASSAGGNYG. The whole CDR3 sequence is CASSAGGNYGYTF.

Concerning this clone itself: The CDR3 goes on 3 residues after the read ends, and that part is filled in from the germline J gene. This chain uses TRBV7-3 with TRBJ1-2; TRBD1 might be the D (5 bases). The CDR3 runs 15 residues. Germline CDR1 SGHTA, CDR2 FQGTGA. CDR3 residues: CASSNQQVESYDYTF. The DNA read from the CDR3 is TGTGCCAGCAGCAACCAACAGGTGGAATCCTACGAC.

Details on this clone: Sequencing ends 3 residues short of the CDR3 end; the germline J gene provides the rest. This chain connects TRBV6-2 or TRBV6-3 to TRBJ2-7; 11 nucleotides agree with TRBD1. CDR1 and CDR2 from the germline V gene are MNHEY and SVGEGT. Unmatched junction bases numbered 8, after V lost 2 bases and J lost 2 bases. There are 17 residues in the CDR3. The sequenced part of the CDR3 DNA is TGTGCCAGCAGTTACGGGGATCGGACAGGGGGCGCCTACGAG. Encoded protein: CASSYGDRTGGAYE. The whole CDR3 is CASSYGDRTGGAYEQYF.

Comments on this clone: Sequence at one end of the junction differs from germline and may be a read error. The read halts 3 residues ahead of the CDR3 end, with the missing end drawn from the germline J gene. This chain connects TRBV30 to TRBJ1-2; tentative D call: TRBD1 (5 bases). In germline, CDR1 is GTSNPN, CDR2 SVGIG (reference sequence). This CDR3 contains 13 residues. The sequenced CDR3 bases are TGTGCCTGGGGTGTGCGGGGCGTCTATGGC. Amino acid sequence: CAWGVRGVYG. The full CDR3 protein is CAWGVRGVYGYTF. Drawing the rest from reference TRBV30 and TRBJ1-2, the complete variable domain is SQTIHQWPATLVQPVGSPLSLECTVEGTSNPNLYWYRQAAGRGLQLLFYSVGIGQISSEVPQNLSASRPQDRQFILSSKKLLLSDSGFYLCAWGVRGVYGYTFGSGTRLTVV.

Comments on this clone: The read comes to an end 3 residues before the CDR3 does, leaving the germline J gene to fill in the end. The chain has TRBV18 and TRBJ2-7; TRBD1 aligns across 12 bases. The CDR3 sequence is 15 residues long. Trimming removed 6 bases from V and 4 bases from J; junction bases left unmatched: 7. CDR1 is KGHSH, CDR2 LQKENI, per germline. CDR3 bases read: TGTGCCAGCTCTCACCCGGGACAGGGGGCATACGAG. It codes for CASSHPGQGAYE. The CDR3 in full is CASSHPGQGAYEQYF.

About this clone: The read ends 3 residues early relative to the CDR3; the germline J gene fills the gap. The V gene is TRBV10-3, the J gene TRBJ2-2; 14 positions agree with TRBD2. The CDR3 totals 20 residues. V gave up 3 bases and J gave up 3 bases; unmatched junction bases: 12. CDR1 and CDR2 (germline): ENHRY, SYGVKD. The CDR3 here is CAISDLPGLAGAKDTGELFF. CDR3 DNA, as far as it was read: TGTGCCATCAGTGATTTACCGGGACTAGCGGGGGCGAAGGACACCGGGGAG.

Notes on this clone: The read falls 3 residues short of the CDR3 end, and the missing part is taken from the germline J gene. The chain combines TRBV30 with TRBJ2-2; weak D call: TRBD1 (6 bases). CDR1 is GTSNPN and CDR2 is SVGIG in the germline V gene (reference sequence). The CDR3 runs 12 residues. CDR3 DNA (partial): TGTGCCTGGAGTAGGACAGTCTCACCG. This sequence encodes CAWSRTVSP. In full, the CDR3 reads CAWSRTVSPLFF. The full variable domain, rest sourced from reference TRBV30 and TRBJ2-2, is SQTIHQWPATLVQPVGSPLSLECTVEGTSNPNLYWYRQAAGRGLQLLFYSVGIGQISSEVPQNLSASRPQDRQFILSSKKLLLSDSGFYLCAWSRTVSPLFFGEGSRLTVL.

A word on this clone: Sequencing ends 3 residues short of the CDR3 end; the germline J gene provides the rest. V and J are TRBV2 and TRBJ1-2, with TRBD1 as a possible D gene (5 bases). The CDR3 covers 19 residues. In germline, CDR1 is SNHLY, CDR2 FYNNEI. The CDR3 DNA, read in part, is TGTGCCAGCAGCGCCAATCTAGCGGGGGTGGACCGGTTATACAATGAC. This encodes CASSANLAGVDRLYND. The whole CDR3 region reads CASSANLAGVDRLYNDYTF. Complete variable domain (other parts from reference TRBV2 and TRBJ1-2): EPEVTQTPSHQVTQMGQEVILRCVPISNHLYFYWYRQILGQKVEFLVSFYNNEISEKSEIFDDQFSVERPDGSNFTLKIRSTKLEDSAMYFCASSANLAGVDRLYNDYTFGSGTRLTVV.

With respect to this clone: The CDR3 end is not reached by the read, which stops 3 residues before it; the germline J gene fills it in. The rearrangement uses TRBV7-8 and TRBJ2-5, with D tentatively TRBD1 (6 bases). Deletions cut 4 bases from V and 4 bases from J, with 10 bases between. The germline V gene has CDR1 SGHVS and CDR2 FQNEAQ. CDR3 length equals 13 residues. Here the CDR3 reads CASSSRGGETQYF. The covered CDR3 bases are TGTGCCAGCAGCTCCAGGGGTGGAGAGACC.